This is a list of T cell receptor beta chains from one sample in a study of cytomegalovirus exposure and HLA in healthy donors. Here immunoSEQ multiplex PCR was the method, and the copy in TCRdb shows in-frame clones only, minus some. The data show 95,000 to 120,000 clones, roughly 72% seen once. The sequencing sample was made of PBMCs. Receptors were obtained from a woman aged 40 to 50 in good health and CMV-seropositive. Both conserved end residues are part of each CDR3. Each record gives: J gene, D gene, V gene, clone size, CDR3 DNA, CDR3 protein. The D gene is left open where the match is weak. Only part of the rows carry a size: once, few, many, or a class if the clone is expanded.

TRBJ1-2	.	TRBV5-4	.	TGTGCCAGCAGCACCCGGGCCCTGAGGGCCTATGGCTACACCTTC	CASSTRALRAYGYTF
TRBJ1-1	TRBD1	TRBV6-1	.	TGTGCCAGCAGCTTGACAGGGGTACCCGAAGCTTTCTTT	CASSLTGVPEAFF
TRBJ2-5	TRBD2	TRBV5-1	.	TGCGCCAGCAGCTCAGGACTAGCGGGAGGGCTGTTGATCGTAGAGACCCAGTACTTC	CASSSGLAGGLLIVETQYF
TRBJ1-1	.	TRBV30	.	TGTGCCTGGAGTGTACTGGGGGGGAACACTGAAGCTTTCTTT	CAWSVLGGNTEAFF
TRBJ2-1	.	TRBV19	.	TGTGCCAGTAGGACAGACTCCTACAATGAGCAGTTCTTC	CASRTDSYNEQFF
TRBJ1-6	TRBD1	TRBV10-3	.	TGTGCCATCAGTTCTGTAGACAGGGGGTTTTTTTCACCCCTCCACTTT	CAISSVDRGFFSPLHF
TRBJ1-4	.	TRBV12-5	few	TGTGCTAGTGGTTTGGTTCCTCCCCCCGCAACTAATGAAAAACTGTTTTTT	CASGLVPPPATNEKLFF
TRBJ2-7	.	TRBV7-9	.	TGTGCCAGCAGCTTAGACCAGGGCTCTTACGAGCAGTACTTC	CASSLDQGSYEQYF
TRBJ2-1	TRBD1	TRBV14	.	TGTGCCAGCAGCCGGGACAGGGAATACAATGAGCAGTTCTTC	CASSRDREYNEQFF
TRBJ2-7	.	TRBV29-1	.	TGCAGCGTTGAGGTTTTGGCGGGGAATTACGAGCAGTACTTC	CSVEVLAGNYEQYF
TRBJ2-1	.	TRBV6-5	.	TGTGCCAGCAGGGGGGGGGCCGATATGTACAATGAGCAGTTCTTC	CASRGGADMYNEQFF
TRBJ1-2	.	TRBV4-1	.	TGCGCCAGCAGAGGGGCAGCTCGTAACTATGGCTACACCTTC	CASRGAARNYGYTF
TRBJ1-5	.	TRBV29-1	few	TGCAGCGTACGTTTTAGCGGGGGGAGCAATCAGCCCCAGCATTTT	CSVRFSGGSNQPQHF
TRBJ2-1	.	TRBV7-3	.	TGTGCCAGCAGCTATGACTACGCCTACAATGAGCAGTTCTTC	CASSYDYAYNEQFF
TRBJ2-7	.	TRBV30	once	TGTGCCTGGAAGGAAACCGGGACAAGGCCCACAGGGGAGCAGTACTTC	CAWKETGTRPTGEQYF
TRBJ2-2	.	TRBV10-3	.	TGTGCCATCAGGGAACAGGGGAACACCGGGGAGCTGTTTTTT	CAIREQGNTGELFF
TRBJ2-2	.	TRBV18	.	TGTGCCAGCTCACCAGCAGTCCCCGGGGAGCTGTTTTTT	CASSPAVPGELFF
TRBJ2-1	TRBD1	TRBV13	.	TGTGCCAGCACCGGGACAGGGGGTAGGAATGAGCAGTTCTTC	CASTGTGGRNEQFF
TRBJ2-3	TRBD2	TRBV7-9	.	TGTGCCAGCAGCTTAAAACTAGCGGGAGTGGTCGATACGCAGTATTTT	CASSLKLAGVVDTQYF
TRBJ1-2	.	TRBV19	.	TGTGCCAGTACGGAGGTCTACGGCTACTATGGCTACACCTTC	CASTEVYGYYGYTF
TRBJ2-1	.	TRBV7-8	.	TGTGCCAGCAGGAGACAGGCCGACAATGAGCAGTTCTTC	CASRRQADNEQFF
TRBJ1-3	.	TRBV7-2	.	TGTGCCAGCGGCAGCACTAGAAACACCATATATTTT	CASGSTRNTIYF
TRBJ2-3	.	TRBV6-4	.	TGTGCCAGCAGGGGCTGGGAAGGGGACACAGATACGCAGTATTTT	CASRGWEGDTDTQYF
TRBJ2-1	.	TRBV13	.	TGTGCCAGCAGCGTAGCGGGAAAGGGGGCCTATGAGCAGTTCTTC	CASSVAGKGAYEQFF
TRBJ2-4	.	TRBV11-3	.	TGTGCCAGCAGCTCAGAAGGGGGACGGGACATTCAGTACTTC	CASSSEGGRDIQYF
TRBJ1-4	.	TRBV5-6	few	TGTGCCAGCAGCTTGACCACAGGGCAGACAGGTGAAAAACTGTTTTTT	CASSLTTGQTGEKLFF
TRBJ1-6	.	TRBV5-1	.	TGCGCCAGCAGCTGGGGGCAGAGGGATAGTTCACCCCTCCACTTT	CASSWGQRDSSPLHF
TRBJ2-1	TRBD2	TRBV7-2	once	TGTGCCAGCAGCTTTAGTCGGACTAGCGGGCTTAGAAGGGACAATGAGCAGTTCTTC	CASSFSRTSGLRRDNEQFF
TRBJ2-1	TRBD2	TRBV7-2	.	TGTGCCAGCAGCCCGGCGGCCAGCGGGGGCCCGGGGCAGTTCTTC	CASSPAASGGPGQFF
TRBJ1-1	.	TRBV29-1	.	TGCAGCGTTGTCGGACAGCTGAACACTGAAGCTTTCTTT	CSVVGQLNTEAFF
TRBJ2-2	.	TRBV12-5	.	TGTGCTAGTGGCTCCCCCCGGCAGGGGGGAACCGGGGAGCTGTTTTTT	CASGSPRQGGTGELFF
TRBJ1-4	.	TRBV18	.	TGTGCCAGCTCACCACCCGGGCAGGGTATCGAAAAACTGTTTTTT	CASSPPGQGIEKLFF
TRBJ1-2	TRBD1	TRBV6-5	.	TGTGCCAGCAGTTACTCGGGCGGGACAGGCGCCGGGTACACCTTC	CASSYSGGTGAGYTF
TRBJ1-1	TRBD1	TRBV5-4	once	TGTGCCAGCAGCCCCGAAGGGGGCCTGCAGGCTTTCTTT	CASSPEGGLQAFF
TRBJ1-5	TRBD1	TRBV5-6	.	TGTGCCAGCAGCTACAGGGGGATACTCAATCAGCCCCAGCATTTT	CASSYRGILNQPQHF
TRBJ2-1	TRBD2	TRBV11-3	.	TGTGCCAGCAGCAAGCGGTTAGCGGGGGGGGACAATGAGCAGTTCTTC	CASSKRLAGGDNEQFF
TRBJ2-7	TRBD2	TRBV5-1	few	TGCGCCAGCAGCTTGGTACTAGCGGGAGGCGAGCAGTACTTC	CASSLVLAGGEQYF
TRBJ2-5	TRBD2	TRBV5-1	.	TGCGCCAGCAGCCCGGGACTAGGGAGGGGGTACCAAGAGACCCAGTACTTC	CASSPGLGRGYQETQYF
TRBJ1-4	TRBD1	TRBV7-8	.	TGTGCCAGCAGCTTAACAGGGGGGTACGAAAAACTGTTTTTT	CASSLTGGYEKLFF
TRBJ2-7	.	TRBV5-1	few	TGCGCCAGCAGCTACTTCGGGAGAACGGAGGAAGAGCAGTACTTC	CASSYFGRTEEEQYF
TRBJ1-4	.	TRBV29-1	.	TGCAGCGTTGTGGAGCAGAATAATGAAAAACTGTTTTTT	CSVVEQNNEKLFF
TRBJ1-1	TRBD1	TRBV7-3	.	TGTGCCAGCAGCTCGACAGGGTCTGGGGAAGCTTTCTTT	CASSSTGSGEAFF
TRBJ2-7	TRBD2	TRBV7-2	.	TGTGCCAGCAGCTTCGGGACTAGCGGGAAGCGGGAGGGAGAGCAGTACTTC	CASSFGTSGKREGEQYF
TRBJ1-1	.	TRBV11-3	few	TGTGCCAGCAGCTTTCACCTAGGTTTGGCTTTCTTT	CASSFHLGLAFF
TRBJ1-1	.	TRBV18	.	TGTGCCAGCTCACCACCGAACAGGGACGGGAACACTGAAGCTTTCTTT	CASSPPNRDGNTEAFF
TRBJ2-5	TRBD1	TRBV5-6	.	TGTGCCAGCAGCTACGGACAGGGGGCCGGGGAGACCCAGTACTTC	CASSYGQGAGETQYF
TRBJ2-1	TRBD2	TRBV7-8	.	TGTGCCAGCAGCTTAGCGATGCCGTGGACGCCGGGAGGGCTCGACTACAATGAGCAGTTCTTC	CASSLAMPWTPGGLDYNEQFF
TRBJ2-5	.	TRBV9	.	TGTGCCAGCAGCGTAGCGGGTCAAGAGACCCAGTACTTC	CASSVAGQETQYF
TRBJ2-3	TRBD2	TRBV19	.	TGTGCCACACAGCGGGAGGGCCTTACAGATACGCAGTATTTT	CATQREGLTDTQYF